This TCR beta chain was sequenced in a study of blood T cells in healthy people across ages. The authors ran a second PCR of about 7 to 12 cycles using a sample-barcoded 5' primer and a J-beta primer mix. Every cDNA molecule carried a tag from a template-switch adaptor bearing 12 random nucleotides. No fewer than 3 million CDR3-containing paired-end reads came from each sample. TCRdb used MiXCR to reprocess the 5' RACE reads, holding one entry per CDR3 protein. This repertoire shows roughly 1,800,000 distinct CDR3 sequences, about 50% found once; its top ten account for 2% to 2.5%. Trimming pared 1 base from V and 1 base from J, leaving 25 bases between. Germline V CDR1 and CDR2: MGHRA, YSYEKL. This CDR3 spans 20 amino acids. The study, taken as a whole, reports: Unknown donor CMV status possibly confounded expanded clonotype changes.

About this clonotype: The antigen is not known.

This chain uses TRBV4-1 with TRBJ1-1, with D maybe TRBD1 (6 bases). The sample was blood. The receptor was isolated from a woman aged 40 to 50 in good health. CDR3 in DNA: TGCGCCAGCAGCCAAGTTTTGGGGGCGAGACGCTCCGTTGGGAACACTGAAGCTTTCTTT. Translation: CASSQVLGARRSVGNTEAFF.